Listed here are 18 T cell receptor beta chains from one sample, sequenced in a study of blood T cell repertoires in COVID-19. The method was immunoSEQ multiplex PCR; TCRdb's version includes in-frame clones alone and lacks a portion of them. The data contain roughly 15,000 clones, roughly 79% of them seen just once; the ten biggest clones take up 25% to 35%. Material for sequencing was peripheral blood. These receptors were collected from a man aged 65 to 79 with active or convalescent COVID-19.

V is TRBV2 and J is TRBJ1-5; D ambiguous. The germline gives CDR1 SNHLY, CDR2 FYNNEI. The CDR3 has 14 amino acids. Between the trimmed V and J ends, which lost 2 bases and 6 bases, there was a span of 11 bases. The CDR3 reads CASSESVGGQPQHF. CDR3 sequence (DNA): TGTGCCAGCAGTGAATCGGTGGGAGGTCAGCCCCAGCATTTT.

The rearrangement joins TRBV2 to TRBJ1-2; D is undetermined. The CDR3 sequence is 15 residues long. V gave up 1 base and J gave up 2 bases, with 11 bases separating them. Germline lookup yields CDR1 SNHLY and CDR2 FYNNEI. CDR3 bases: TGTGCCAGCAGTGAAGATTCGGGATTCAACTATGGCTACACCTTC. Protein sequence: CASSEDSGFNYGYTF.

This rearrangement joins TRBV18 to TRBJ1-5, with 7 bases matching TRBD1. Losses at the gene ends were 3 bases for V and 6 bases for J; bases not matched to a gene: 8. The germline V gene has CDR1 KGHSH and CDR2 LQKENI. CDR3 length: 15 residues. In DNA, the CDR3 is TGTGCCAGCTCACCCAGGGGGTCTCTAGCTCAGCCCCAGCATTTT. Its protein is CASSPRGSLAQPQHF.

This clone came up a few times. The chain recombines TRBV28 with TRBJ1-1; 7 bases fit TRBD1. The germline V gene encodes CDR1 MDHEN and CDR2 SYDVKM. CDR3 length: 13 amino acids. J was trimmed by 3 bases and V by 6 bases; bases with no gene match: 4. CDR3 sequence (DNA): TGTGCCAGCAGCCAAAGGGGGCACACTGAAGCTTTCTTT. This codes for CASSQRGHTEAFF.

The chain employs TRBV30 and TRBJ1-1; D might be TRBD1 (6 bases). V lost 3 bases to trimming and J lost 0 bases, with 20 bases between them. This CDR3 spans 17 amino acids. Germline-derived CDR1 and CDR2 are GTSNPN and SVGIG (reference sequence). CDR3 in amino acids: CAWSTFRGNNMNTEAFF. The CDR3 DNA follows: TGTGCCTGGAGCACCTTCAGGGGTAATAACATGAACACTGAAGCTTTCTTT.

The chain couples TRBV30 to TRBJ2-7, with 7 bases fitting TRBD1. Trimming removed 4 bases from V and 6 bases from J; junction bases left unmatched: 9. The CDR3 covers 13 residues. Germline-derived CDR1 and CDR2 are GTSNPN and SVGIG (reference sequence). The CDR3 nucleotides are TGTGCCTGGACTGCCCAAGGGGGCGGCGAGCAGTACTTC. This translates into CAWTAQGGGEQYF.

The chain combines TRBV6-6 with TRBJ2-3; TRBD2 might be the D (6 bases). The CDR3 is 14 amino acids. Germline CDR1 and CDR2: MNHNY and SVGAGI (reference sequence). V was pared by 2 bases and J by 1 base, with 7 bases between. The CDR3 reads CASSYPGGTDTQYF. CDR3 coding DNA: TGTGCCAGCAGTTACCCGGGGGGCACAGATACGCAGTATTTT.

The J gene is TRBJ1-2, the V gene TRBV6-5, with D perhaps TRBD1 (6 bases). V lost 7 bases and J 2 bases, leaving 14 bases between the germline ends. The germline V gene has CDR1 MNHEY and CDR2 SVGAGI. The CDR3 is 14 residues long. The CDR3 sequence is CASTPGRGNYGYTF. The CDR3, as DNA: TGTGCCAGCACCCCCGGCAGGGGCAACTATGGCTACACCTTC.

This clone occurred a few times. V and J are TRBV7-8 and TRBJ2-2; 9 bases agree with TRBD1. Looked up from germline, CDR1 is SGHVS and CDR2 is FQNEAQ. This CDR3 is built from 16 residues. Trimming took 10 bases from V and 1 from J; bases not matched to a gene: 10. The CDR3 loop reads CATPSDRGRNTGELFF. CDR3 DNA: TGTGCCACCCCATCGGACAGGGGTCGGAACACCGGGGAGCTGTTTTTT.

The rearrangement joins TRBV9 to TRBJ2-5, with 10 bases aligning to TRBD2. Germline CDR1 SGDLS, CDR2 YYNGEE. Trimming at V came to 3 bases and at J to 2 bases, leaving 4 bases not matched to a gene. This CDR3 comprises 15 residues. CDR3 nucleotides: TGTGCCAGCAGCGGGGCTAGCGGGAGTCAAGAGACCCAGTACTTC. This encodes CASSGASGSQETQYF.

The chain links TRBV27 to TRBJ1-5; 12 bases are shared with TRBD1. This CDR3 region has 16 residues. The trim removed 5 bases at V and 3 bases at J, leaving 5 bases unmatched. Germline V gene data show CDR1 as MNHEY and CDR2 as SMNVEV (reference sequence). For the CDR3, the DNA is TGTGCCAGCAGTCCGCGGGACAGGGGGCCCAATCAGCCCCAGCATTTT. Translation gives CASSPRDRGPNQPQHF.

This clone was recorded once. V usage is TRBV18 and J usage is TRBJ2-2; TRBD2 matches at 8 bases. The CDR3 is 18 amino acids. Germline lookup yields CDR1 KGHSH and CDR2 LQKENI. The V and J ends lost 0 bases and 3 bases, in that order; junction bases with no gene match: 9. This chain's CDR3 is CASSPPGTPGRDTGELFF. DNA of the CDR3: TGTGCCAGCTCACCACCCGGAACCCCCGGGAGGGACACCGGGGAGCTGTTTTTT. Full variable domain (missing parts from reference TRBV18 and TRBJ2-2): NAGVMQNPRHLVRRRGQEARLRCSPMKGHSHVYWYRQLPEEGLKFMVYLQKENIIDESGMPKERFSAEFPKEGPSILRIQQVVRGDSAAYFCASSPPGTPGRDTGELFFGEGSRLTVL.

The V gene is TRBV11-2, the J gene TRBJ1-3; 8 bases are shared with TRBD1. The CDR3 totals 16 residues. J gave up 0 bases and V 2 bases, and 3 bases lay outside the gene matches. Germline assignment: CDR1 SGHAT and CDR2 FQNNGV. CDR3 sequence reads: CASSLSGTGSGNTIYF. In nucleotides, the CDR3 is TGTGCCAGCAGCTTAAGCGGGACAGGCTCTGGAAACACCATATATTTT.

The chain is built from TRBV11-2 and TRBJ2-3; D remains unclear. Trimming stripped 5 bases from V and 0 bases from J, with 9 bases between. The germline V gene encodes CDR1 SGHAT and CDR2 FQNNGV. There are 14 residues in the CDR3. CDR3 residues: CASSQTLSTDTQYF. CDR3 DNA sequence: TGTGCCAGCAGCCAGACTCTTAGCACAGATACGCAGTATTTT.

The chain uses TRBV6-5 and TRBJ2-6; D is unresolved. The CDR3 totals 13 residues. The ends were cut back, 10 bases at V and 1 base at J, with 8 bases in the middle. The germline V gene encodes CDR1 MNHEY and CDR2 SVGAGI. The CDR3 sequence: CATQVSGANVLTF. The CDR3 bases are TGTGCCACCCAGGTTTCTGGGGCCAACGTCCTGACTTTC.

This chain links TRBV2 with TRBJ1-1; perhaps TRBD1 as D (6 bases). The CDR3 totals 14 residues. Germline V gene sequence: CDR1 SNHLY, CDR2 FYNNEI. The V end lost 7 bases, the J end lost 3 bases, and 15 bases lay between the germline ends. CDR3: CASTFTGRDTEAFF. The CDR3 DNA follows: TGTGCCAGCACCTTTACAGGGAGGGACACTGAAGCTTTCTTT.

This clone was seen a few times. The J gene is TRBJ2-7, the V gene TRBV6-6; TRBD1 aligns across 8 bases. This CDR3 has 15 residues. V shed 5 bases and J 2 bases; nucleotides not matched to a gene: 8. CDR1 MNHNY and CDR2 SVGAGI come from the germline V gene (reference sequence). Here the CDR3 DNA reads TGTGCCAGCAGTACCCGGACAGGGCCTACCTACGAGCAGTACTTC. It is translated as CASSTRTGPTYEQYF.

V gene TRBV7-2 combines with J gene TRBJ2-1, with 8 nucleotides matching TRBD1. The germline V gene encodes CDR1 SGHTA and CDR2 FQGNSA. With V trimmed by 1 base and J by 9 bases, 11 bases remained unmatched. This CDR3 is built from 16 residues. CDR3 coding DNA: TGTGCCAGCAGCTTAGATTCCAGGGGGCCGGTAGGTGAGCAGTTCTTC. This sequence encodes CASSLDSRGPVGEQFF.